This T cell receptor (beta chain) was found in a study of Graves' ophthalmopathy and Graves' hyperthyroidism. The CDR3 covers 15 residues. The V gene end was trimmed by 7 bases and the J gene end by 2 bases; junction bases not matched to a gene: 8. CDR1 and CDR2 from the germline V gene are SNHLY and FYNNEI. Amplified material comprised TCR beta CDR3 regions derived from RNA transcripts. Second-round multiplex PCR came after first-round RT-PCR with HTBI primers. TCRdb analysed the multiplex PCR reads with MiXCR anew, one entry per CDR3 protein. The sample contains around 1,200,000 distinct CDR3 sequences, about 40% of which appear only once. Diagnosis used clinical symptoms, serum thyroxine, TRAb, thyroid ultrasound and orbital computed tomography.

The sample consisted of peripheral blood or thyroid tissue (not recorded which). This clonotype was obtained from an adult man with Graves' hyperthyroidism. V and J are TRBV2 and TRBJ1-1; 9 bases agree with TRBD1. The CDR3 DNA follows: TGTGCCAGCACCGAAGGGACAGGGAGAAACACTGAAGCTTTCTTT. Translating gives CASTEGTGRNTEAFF. Full variable domain (remainder filled in from reference TRBV2 and TRBJ1-1): EPEVTQTPSHQVTQMGQEVILRCVPISNHLYFYWYRQILGQKVEFLVSFYNNEISEKSEIFDDQFSVERPDGSNFTLKIRSTKLEDSAMYFCASTEGTGRNTEAFFGQGTRLTVV.